This TCR beta chain is from a study of cytomegalovirus exposure and HLA in healthy donors. Notes on the study in general: Immune exposure was documented only through CMV serostatus. Across donors, sequencing depth was assumed by presence/absence analyses to be roughly uniform. The study designated some 180 TCR beta chains cytomegalovirus-associated.

Concerning this clone: Its antigen is undetermined.

The CDR3 is 15 amino acids. With V trimmed by 6 bases and J by 4 bases, 9 bases remained unmatched. Looked up from germline, CDR1 is MDHEN and CDR2 is SYDVKM. The PCR had 60 Vbeta and 13 Jbeta primers. The data were produced by immunoSEQ multiplex PCR, yet TCRdb's version contains in-frame clones alone and is incomplete. In the table there are 90,000 to 100,000 clones, less than 10% of which are singletons. J is TRBJ1-5 and V is TRBV28; 7 positions agree with TRBD1. This clonotype was obtained from a man aged 45-65 years in good health and CMV-seropositive. Sequencing was performed on PBMCs. CDR3 amino acids: CASSSAGQPNQPQHF. CDR3 nucleotide sequence: TGTGCCAGCAGCTCCGCGGGACAGCCTAATCAGCCCCAGCATTTT. Supplemented by reference TRBV28 and TRBJ1-5, the full variable domain reads DVKVTQSSRYLVKRTGEKVFLECVQDMDHENMFWYRQDPGLGLRLIYFSYDVKMKEKGDIPEGYSVSREKKERFSLILESASTNQTSMYLCASSSAGQPNQPQHFGDGTRLSIL.